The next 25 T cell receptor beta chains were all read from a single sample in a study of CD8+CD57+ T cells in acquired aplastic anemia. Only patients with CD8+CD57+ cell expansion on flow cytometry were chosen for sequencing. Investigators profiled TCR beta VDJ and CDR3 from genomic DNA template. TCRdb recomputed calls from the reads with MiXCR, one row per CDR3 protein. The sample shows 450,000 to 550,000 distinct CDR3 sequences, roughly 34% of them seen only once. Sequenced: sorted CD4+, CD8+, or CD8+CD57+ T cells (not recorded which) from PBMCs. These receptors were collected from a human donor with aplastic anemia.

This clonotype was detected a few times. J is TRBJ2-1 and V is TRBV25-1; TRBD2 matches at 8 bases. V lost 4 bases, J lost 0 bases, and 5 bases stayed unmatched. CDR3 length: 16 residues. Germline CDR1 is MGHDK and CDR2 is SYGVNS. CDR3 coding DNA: TGTGCCAGCAGTGCGACCGGGACTAGCTCCTACAATGAGCAGTTCTTC. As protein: CASSATGTSSYNEQFF.

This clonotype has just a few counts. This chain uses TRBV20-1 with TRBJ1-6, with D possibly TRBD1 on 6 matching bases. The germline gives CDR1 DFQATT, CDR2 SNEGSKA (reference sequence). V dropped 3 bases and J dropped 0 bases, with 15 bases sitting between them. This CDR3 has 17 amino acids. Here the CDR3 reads CSARRGGGNSYNSPLHF. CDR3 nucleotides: TGCAGTGCTAGGAGGGGGGGGGGTAACTCCTATAATTCACCCCTCCACTTT.

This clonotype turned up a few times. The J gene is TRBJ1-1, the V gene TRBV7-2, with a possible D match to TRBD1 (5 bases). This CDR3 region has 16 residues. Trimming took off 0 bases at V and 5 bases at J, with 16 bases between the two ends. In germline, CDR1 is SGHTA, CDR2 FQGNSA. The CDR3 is CASSLAERGVRTEAFF. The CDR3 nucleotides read TGTGCCAGCAGCTTAGCGGAAAGAGGGGTGCGAACTGAAGCTTTCTTT.

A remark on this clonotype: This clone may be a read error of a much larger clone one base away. Here the CDR3 reads CASSQDAAGVYGYTF. Here the CDR3 DNA reads TGCGCCAGCAGCCAAGATGCAGCCGGGGTCTATGGCTACACCTTC. The chain combines TRBV4-1 with TRBJ1-2; D uncertain. This CDR3 comprises 15 residues. The germline gives CDR1 MGHRA, CDR2 YSYEKL. V gave up 0 bases and J gave up 4 bases, with 12 bases separating them.

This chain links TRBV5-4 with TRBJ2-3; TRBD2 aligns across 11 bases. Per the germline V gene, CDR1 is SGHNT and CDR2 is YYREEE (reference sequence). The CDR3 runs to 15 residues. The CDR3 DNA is TGTGTTAGCAGCCGTAGCGGGGGGGCGGCAGATACGCAGTATTTT. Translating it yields CVSSRSGGAADTQYF.

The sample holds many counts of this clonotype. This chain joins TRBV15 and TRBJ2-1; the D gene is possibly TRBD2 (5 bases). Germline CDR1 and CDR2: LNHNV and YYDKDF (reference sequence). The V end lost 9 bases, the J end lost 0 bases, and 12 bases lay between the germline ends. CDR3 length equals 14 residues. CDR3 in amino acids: CATGWTVSYNEQFF. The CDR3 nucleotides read TGTGCCACGGGATGGACTGTCTCCTACAATGAGCAGTTCTTC.

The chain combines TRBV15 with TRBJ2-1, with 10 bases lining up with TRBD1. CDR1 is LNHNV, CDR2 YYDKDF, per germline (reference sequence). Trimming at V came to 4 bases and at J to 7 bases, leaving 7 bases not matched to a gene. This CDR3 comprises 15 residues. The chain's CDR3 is CATSIGGQGKNEQFF. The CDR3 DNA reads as TGTGCCACCAGCATAGGGGGACAGGGGAAGAATGAGCAGTTCTTC. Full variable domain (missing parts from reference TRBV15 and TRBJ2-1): DAMVIQNPRYQVTQFGKPVTLSCSQTLNHNVMYWYQQKSSQAPKLLFHYYDKDFNNEADTPDNFQSRRPNTSFCFLDIRSPGLGDTAMYLCATSIGGQGKNEQFFGPGTRLTVL.

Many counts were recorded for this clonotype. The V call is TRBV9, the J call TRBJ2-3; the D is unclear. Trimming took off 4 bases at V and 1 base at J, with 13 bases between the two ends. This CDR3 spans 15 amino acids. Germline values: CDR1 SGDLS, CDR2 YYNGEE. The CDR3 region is CASSLTVVRTDTQYF. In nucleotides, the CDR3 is TGTGCCAGCAGCCTTACGGTGGTACGCACAGATACGCAGTATTTT.

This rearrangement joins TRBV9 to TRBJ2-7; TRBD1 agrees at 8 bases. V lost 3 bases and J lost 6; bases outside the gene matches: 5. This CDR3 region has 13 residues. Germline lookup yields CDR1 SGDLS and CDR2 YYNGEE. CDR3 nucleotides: TGTGCCAGCAGCGGGACAGGGAAAGGCGAGCAGTACTTC. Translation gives CASSGTGKGEQYF. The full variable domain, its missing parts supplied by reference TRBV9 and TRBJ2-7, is DSGVTQTPKHLITATGQRVTLRCSPRSGDLSVYWYQQSLDQGLQFLIQYYNGEERAKGNILERFSAQQFPDLHSELNLSSLELGDSALYFCASSGTGKGEQYFGPGTRLTVT.

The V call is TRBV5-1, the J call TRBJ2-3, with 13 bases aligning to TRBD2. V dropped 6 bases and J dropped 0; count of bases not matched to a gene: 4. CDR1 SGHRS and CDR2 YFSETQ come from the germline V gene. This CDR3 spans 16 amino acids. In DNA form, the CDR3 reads TGCGCCAGCAACAAGGGACTAGCGGGGAGCACAGATACGCAGTATTTT. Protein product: CASNKGLAGSTDTQYF.

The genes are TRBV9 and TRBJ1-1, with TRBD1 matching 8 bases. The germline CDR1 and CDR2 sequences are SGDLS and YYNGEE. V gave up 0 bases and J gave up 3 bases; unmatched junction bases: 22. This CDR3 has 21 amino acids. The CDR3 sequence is CASSVESPIKPGQGPHTEAFF. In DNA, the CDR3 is TGTGCCAGCAGCGTAGAATCCCCGATCAAGCCCGGACAGGGACCCCACACTGAAGCTTTCTTT.

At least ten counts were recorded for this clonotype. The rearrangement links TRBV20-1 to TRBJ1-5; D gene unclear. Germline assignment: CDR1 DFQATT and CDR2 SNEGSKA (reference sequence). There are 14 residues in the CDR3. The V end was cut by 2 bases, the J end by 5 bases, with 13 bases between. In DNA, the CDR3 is TGCAGTGCTAGATCCGGGCAGTTATATCAGCCCCAGCATTTT. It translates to CSARSGQLYQPQHF.

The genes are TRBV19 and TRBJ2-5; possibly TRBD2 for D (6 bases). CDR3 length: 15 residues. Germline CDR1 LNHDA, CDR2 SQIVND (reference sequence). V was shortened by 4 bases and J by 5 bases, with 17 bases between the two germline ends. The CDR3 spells CASSTSFGGWETQYF. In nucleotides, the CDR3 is TGTGCCAGTAGTACTTCCTTCGGAGGGTGGGAGACCCAGTACTTC.

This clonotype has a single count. CDR3 in amino acids: CSVYKDGYTEAFF. CDR3 bases: TGCAGCGTTTATAAGGACGGATACACTGAAGCTTTCTTT. V usage is TRBV29-1 and J usage is TRBJ1-1, with unresolved D. Trimming removed 5 bases at V and 3 bases at J, with 13 bases between. CDR1 and CDR2 from the germline V gene are SQVTM and ANQGSEA. The CDR3 has 13 residues.

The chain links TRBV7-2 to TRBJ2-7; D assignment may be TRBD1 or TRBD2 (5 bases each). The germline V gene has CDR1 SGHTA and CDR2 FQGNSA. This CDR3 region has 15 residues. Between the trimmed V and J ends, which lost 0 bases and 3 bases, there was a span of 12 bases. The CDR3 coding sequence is TGTGCCAGCAGCTTAGCGGGGGTCGACTACTACGAGCAGTACTTC. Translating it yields CASSLAGVDYYEQYF.

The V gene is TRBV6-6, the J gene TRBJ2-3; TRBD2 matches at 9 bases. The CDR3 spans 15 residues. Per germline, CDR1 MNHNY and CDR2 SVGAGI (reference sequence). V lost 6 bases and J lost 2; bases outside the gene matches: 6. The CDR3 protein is CASRVSGSVTDTQYF. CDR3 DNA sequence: TGTGCCAGCAGGGTTAGCGGGAGTGTCACAGATACGCAGTATTTT.

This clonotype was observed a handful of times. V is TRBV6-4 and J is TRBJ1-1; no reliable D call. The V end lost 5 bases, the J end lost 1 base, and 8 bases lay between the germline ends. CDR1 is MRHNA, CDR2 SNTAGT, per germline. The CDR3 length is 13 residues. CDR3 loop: CASSRLENTEAFF. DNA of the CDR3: TGTGCCAGCAGTAGATTGGAGAACACTGAAGCTTTCTTT.

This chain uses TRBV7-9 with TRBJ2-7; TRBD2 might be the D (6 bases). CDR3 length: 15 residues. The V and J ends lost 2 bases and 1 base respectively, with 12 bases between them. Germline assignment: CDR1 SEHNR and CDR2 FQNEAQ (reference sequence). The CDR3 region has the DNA TGTGCCAGCAGCTTATCGGGGGACCAATCCTACGAGCAGTACTTC. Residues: CASSLSGDQSYEQYF.

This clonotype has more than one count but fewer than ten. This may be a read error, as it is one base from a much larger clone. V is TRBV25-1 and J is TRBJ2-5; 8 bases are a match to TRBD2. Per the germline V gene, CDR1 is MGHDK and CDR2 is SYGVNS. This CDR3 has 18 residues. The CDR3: CAISERGGGSSEQETQYF. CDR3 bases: TGTGCCATCAGTGAGCGCGGCGGGGGGTCCTCGGAGCAAGAGACCCAGTACTTC.

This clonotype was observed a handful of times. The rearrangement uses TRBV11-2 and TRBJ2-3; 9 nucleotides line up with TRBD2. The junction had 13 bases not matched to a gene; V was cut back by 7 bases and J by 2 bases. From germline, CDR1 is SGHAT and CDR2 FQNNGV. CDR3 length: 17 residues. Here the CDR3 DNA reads TGTGCCAGCACCGACATTCGCCTAGCGGGGATCACAGATACGCAGTATTTT. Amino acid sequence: CASTDIRLAGITDTQYF.

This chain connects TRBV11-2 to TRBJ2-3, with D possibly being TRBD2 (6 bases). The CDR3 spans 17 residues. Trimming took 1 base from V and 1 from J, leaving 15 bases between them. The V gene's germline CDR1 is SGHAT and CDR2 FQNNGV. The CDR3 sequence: CASSLVALAFRTDTQYF. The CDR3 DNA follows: TGTGCCAGCAGCTTAGTGGCGCTAGCGTTCCGCACAGATACGCAGTATTTT. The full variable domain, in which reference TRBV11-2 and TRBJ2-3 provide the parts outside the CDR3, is EAGVAQSPRYKIIEKRQSVAFWCNPISGHATLYWYQQILGQGPKLLIQFQNNGVVDDSQLPKDRFSAERLKGVDSTLKIQPAKLEDSAVYLCASSLVALAFRTDTQYFGPGTRLTVL.

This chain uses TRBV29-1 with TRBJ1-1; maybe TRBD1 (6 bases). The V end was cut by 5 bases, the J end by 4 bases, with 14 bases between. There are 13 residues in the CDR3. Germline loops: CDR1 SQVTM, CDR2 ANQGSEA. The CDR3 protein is CSVHQGWATEAFF. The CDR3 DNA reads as TGCAGCGTTCATCAGGGGTGGGCCACTGAAGCTTTCTTT.

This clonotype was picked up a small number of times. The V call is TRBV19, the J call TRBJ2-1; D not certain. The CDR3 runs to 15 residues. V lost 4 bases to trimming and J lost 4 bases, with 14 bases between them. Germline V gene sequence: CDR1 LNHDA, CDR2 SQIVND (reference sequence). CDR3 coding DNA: TGTGCCAGTAGTACCGGACCGCCCCGTTACAATGAGCAGTTCTTC. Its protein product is CASSTGPPRYNEQFF.

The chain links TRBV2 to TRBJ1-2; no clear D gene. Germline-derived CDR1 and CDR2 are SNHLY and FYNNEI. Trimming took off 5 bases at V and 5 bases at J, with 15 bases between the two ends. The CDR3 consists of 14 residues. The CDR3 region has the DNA TGTGCCAGCAGTTTTTTTGGGGAAGCTTATGGCTACACCTTC. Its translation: CASSFFGEAYGYTF.

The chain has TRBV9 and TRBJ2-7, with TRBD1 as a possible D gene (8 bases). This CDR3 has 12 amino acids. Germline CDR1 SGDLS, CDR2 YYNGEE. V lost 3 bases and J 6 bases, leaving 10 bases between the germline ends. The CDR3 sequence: CASSDRGGEQYF. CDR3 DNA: TGTGCCAGCAGCGACAGGGGGGGCGAGCAGTACTTC.